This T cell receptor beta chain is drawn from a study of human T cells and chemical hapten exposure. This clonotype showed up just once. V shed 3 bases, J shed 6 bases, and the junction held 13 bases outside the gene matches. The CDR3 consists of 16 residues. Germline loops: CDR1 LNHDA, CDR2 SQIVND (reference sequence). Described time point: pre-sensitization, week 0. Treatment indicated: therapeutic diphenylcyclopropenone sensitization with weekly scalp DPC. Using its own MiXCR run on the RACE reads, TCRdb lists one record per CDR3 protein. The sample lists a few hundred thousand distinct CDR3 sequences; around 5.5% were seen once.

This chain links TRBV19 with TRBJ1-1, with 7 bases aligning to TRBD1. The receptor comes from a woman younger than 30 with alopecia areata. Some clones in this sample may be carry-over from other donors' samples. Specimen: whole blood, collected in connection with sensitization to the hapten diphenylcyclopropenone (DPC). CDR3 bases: TGTGCCAGTAGTATTGGGGTTGGCAGGGGGGTCTCTGAAGCTTTCTTT. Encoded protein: CASSIGVGRGVSEAFF.